This T cell receptor beta chain was obtained from a study of T cell responses to AZD1222 COVID-19 vaccine. The CDR3 length is 15 residues. Germline assignment: CDR1 MDHEN and CDR2 SYDVKM. The V end was cut by 7 bases, the J end by 8 bases, with 21 bases between. Using immunoSEQ multiplex PCR, the repertoire was profiled, and TCRdb retains in-frame clones only, with some absent. Of some 79,000 clones listed, 70% to 90% were seen once; the top ten hold approximately 3.6%. Notes on the study in general: Spike was spanned by vaccine-associated CD4 TCRs, which were dominant at 160-218 and 743-854. There were mostly white British donors and more females than males, and clonal diversity was possibly underestimated. Targets within unmutated variant regions were reportedly found for nearly half of spike-specific TCRs. Spike-specific TCR breadth and depth were elevated following two AZD1222 doses.

As regards this clone: Its antigen is not known.

This sequence originates from an adult who received the AZD1222 COVID-19 vaccine. The chain combines TRBV28 with TRBJ2-1; no firm D call. The source material was peripheral blood, sampled 28 days after the second AZD1222 dose. The CDR3 nucleotides are TGTGCCAGCATTCGCCACGGCGATCTTAAGGATGAGCAGTTCTTC. Translation gives CASIRHGDLKDEQFF.